The subject of this entry is one TCR beta chain. What it binds is not known. The CDR3 loop spans 16 amino acids. V gave up 1 base and J gave up 2 bases; unmatched junction bases: 5. Germline CDR1 and CDR2: SGHRS and YFSETQ. The sample comes from a study of a mutant IDH1 vaccine in newly diagnosed glioma. The protocol was immunoSEQ multiplex PCR, while the TCRdb copy is restricted to in-frame clones and leaves out a portion. Among about 55,000 clones listed, under 90% were seen once. Described time point: week 23, last vaccination. One vaccine dose held 300 ug of mutant IDH1 20-mer peptide and came with topical imiquimod.

This rearrangement joins TRBV5-1 to TRBJ2-1; 8 nucleotides line up with TRBD2. The clonotype comes from a man aged 40-55 years with glioma. The sample here was PBMCs, taken from a glioma patient whose treatment included an IDH1 peptide vaccine. Here the CDR3 reads CASSLLAGTTYNEQFF. The DNA of the CDR3 is TGCGCCAGCAGCTTGTTAGCGGGGACCACCTACAATGAGCAGTTCTTC.